This record covers a single T cell receptor beta chain. This record belongs to a study of blood T cell repertoires in COVID-19. Some clones are missing from TCRdb's copy, which holds only in-frame ones; the method was immunoSEQ multiplex PCR. The sample includes around 260,000 clones, 80% to 90% of them seen just once. CDR3 size: 13 residues. The ends were cut back, 6 bases at V and 3 bases at J, with 9 bases in the middle. Germline V gene sequence: CDR1 MNHNY, CDR2 SVGAGI (reference sequence). Sample: peripheral blood. The chain employs TRBV6-6 and TRBJ1-5, with D unclear. This clonotype was obtained from a man aged 55-75 years with acute or convalescent COVID-19. In nucleotides, the CDR3 is TGTGCCAGCAGCCCTGGACTCAATCAGCCCCAGCATTTT. It specifies CASSPGLNQPQHF.